This T cell receptor beta chain was sequenced during a study of shared clonotypes between healthy human individuals. Study at large: Donor ages ranged 18 to 49 years: two women, a few men. Every donor yielded three CD4 naive, three CD4 memory, two CD8 naive and one CD8 memory plate.

The table lists this clone with a count of one. The antigen is not known. The genomic DNA of each subset was split evenly across several immunoSEQ plates. Using immunoSEQ multiplex PCR, the repertoire was profiled, and TCRdb retains in-frame clones only, with some absent. The sample lists millions of clones; around nine tenths were seen once. CDR1 and CDR2 from the germline V gene are SGHAT and FQNNGV. Trimming left V 2 bases short and J 0 bases short, with 13 bases between. The CDR3 contains 17 residues. General study results and limits: Naive CD4 clonotypes overlapped across a handful of donors at around 4.8%.

The source is a man between 18 and 35 years old in good health. The V gene is TRBV11-2, the J gene TRBJ2-2; the D is unclear. The sequencing input was naive CD4+ T cells sorted from blood. The subset: CD45RA+ positively selected. The CDR3, as DNA: TGTGCCAGCAGCTTATCGGGCTACCTCGCGAACACCGGGGAGCTGTTTTTT. This sequence encodes CASSLSGYLANTGELFF.